Presented here are 20 T cell receptor beta chains from one specimen sequenced in a study of memory CD4+ T cells and cytomegalovirus serostatus. Measured with immunoSEQ multiplex PCR; TCRdb has only the in-frame clones, and not every one. The data hold 46,000 or so clones, with roughly 78% observed a single time. Single viable CD3+CD4+CD8-CD45RO+ cells were sorted as the memory CD4+ T cells. Sequencing input: memory CD4+ T cells from blood. Receptors originate from an adult in good health and CMV-seronegative.

The rearrangement links TRBV19 to TRBJ1-6; D perhaps matches TRBD1 (6 bases). Germline loops: CDR1 LNHDA, CDR2 SQIVND (reference sequence). The CDR3 loop spans 13 amino acids. V lost 6 bases, J lost 7 bases, and 10 bases lay in between. The DNA for the CDR3 is TGTGCCAGTAGGGAGGGGGGGAATTCACCCCTCCACTTT. Protein: CASREGGNSPLHF.

The V call is TRBV6-5, the J call TRBJ1-1, with D uncertain. Trimming left V 2 bases short and J 1 base short, with 14 bases between. The CDR3 length is 16 residues. Germline V gives CDR1 MNHEY, CDR2 SVGAGI. The CDR3 spells CASSYRPGSGNTEAFF. CDR3 nucleotide sequence: TGTGCCAGCAGTTACCGTCCAGGCTCGGGGAACACTGAAGCTTTCTTT.

On this clone itself: At one end the junction does not follow the germline gene, possibly because of a read error. For the CDR3, the DNA is TGTGCCAGCATTTTAGAGACAGAATCTTTCAAGAAAAACTTC. Its translation is CASILETESFKKNF. The rearrangement joins TRBV2 to TRBJ2-5; a possible D gene is TRBD1 (5 bases). The CDR3 spans 14 residues. Germline CDR1 and CDR2: SNHLY and FYNNEI. Full variable domain (remainder filled in from reference TRBV2 and TRBJ2-5): EPEVTQTPSHQVTQMGQEVILRCVPISNHLYFYWYRQILGQKVEFLVSFYNNEISEKSEIFDDQFSVERPDGSNFTLKIRSTKLEDSAMYFCASILETESFKKNFGPGTRLLVL.

The chain joins TRBV18 to TRBJ1-6; 7 bases line up with TRBD1. The CDR3 totals 14 residues. CDR1 is KGHSH and CDR2 is LQKENI in the germline V gene. V shed 4 bases and J 5 bases; nucleotides not matched to a gene: 2. In nucleotides, the CDR3 is TGTGCCAGCTCACGGGACAGAGATAATTCACCCCTCCACTTT. Its translation is CASSRDRDNSPLHF.

The gene calls are TRBV5-4 and TRBJ2-3; D ambiguous. The CDR3 extends over 15 amino acids. In germline, CDR1 is SGHNT, CDR2 YYREEE (reference sequence). The V end lost 4 bases, the J end lost 0 bases, and 12 bases lay between the germline ends. The CDR3 nucleotides are TGTGCCAGCAGCAGCGACGCTACTAGCACAGATACGCAGTATTTT. Its protein is CASSSDATSTDTQYF.

V usage is TRBV28 and J usage is TRBJ1-2; D gene ambiguous. The ends were cut back, 10 bases at V and 4 bases at J, with 19 bases in the middle. Germline loops: CDR1 MDHEN, CDR2 SYDVKM. The CDR3 has 14 residues. CDR3 region: CATYRQDGVYGYTF. The CDR3 nucleotides are TGTGCCACCTATAGGCAGGACGGCGTCTATGGCTACACCTTC.

The chain joins TRBV7-3 to TRBJ2-3, with D possibly TRBD2 on 6 matching bases. Deletions cut 6 bases from V and 2 bases from J, with 12 bases between. The CDR3 covers 14 residues. Germline-derived CDR1 and CDR2 are SGHTA and FQGTGA. As DNA, the CDR3 is TGTGCCAGCAGTCTAGGCGGGATCACAGATACGCAGTATTTT. Encoded protein: CASSLGGITDTQYF.

In its sample, this clone was seen once. The V gene is TRBV6-6, the J gene TRBJ1-2, with TRBD1 matching 10 bases. The CDR3 has 14 residues. J lost 8 bases, V lost 2 bases, and 5 bases had no gene match. Germline V gene lookup returns CDR1 MNHNY and CDR2 SVGAGI (reference sequence). CDR3 sequence reads: CASSYGDRGGGYTF. CDR3 bases: TGTGCCAGCAGTTACGGGGACAGGGGTGGCGGCTACACCTTC.

This chain uses TRBV9 with TRBJ1-1; D unclear. Germline V lookup: CDR1 SGDLS, CDR2 YYNGEE. The CDR3 has 13 residues. Trimming cost V 3 bases and J 6 bases, with 12 bases left between them. CDR3 DNA sequence: TGTGCCAGCAGCGCCACGTCGGCCCCTGAAGCTTTCTTT. Amino acids: CASSATSAPEAFF.

This clone has just a few counts. Here the CDR3 reads CASSLGTGEEKLFF. The DNA for the CDR3 is TGTGCCAGCAGCCTCGGGACAGGGGAGGAAAAACTGTTTTTT. The chain is built from TRBV11-2 and TRBJ1-4; 10 bases align to TRBD1. Germline CDR1 and CDR2: SGHAT and FQNNGV. The CDR3 is made up of 14 amino acids. The J segment lost 8 bases and the V segment lost 5 bases, leaving 5 bases of the junction unmatched.

This CDR3 is CASASGGPPYEQYF. In nucleotides, the CDR3 is TGTGCCAGTGCTAGCGGGGGCCCACCCTACGAGCAGTACTTC. V gene TRBV2 combines with J gene TRBJ2-7; 10 nucleotides line up with TRBD2. Germline V gene sequence: CDR1 SNHLY, CDR2 FYNNEI. V gave up 9 bases and J gave up 2 bases; unmatched junction bases: 7. This CDR3 has 14 amino acids.

This clone came up a few times. The chain employs TRBV28 and TRBJ1-5; 9 nucleotides line up with TRBD1. Looked up from germline, CDR1 is MDHEN and CDR2 is SYDVKM. CDR3 length: 14 residues. Losses at the gene ends were 7 bases for V and 6 bases for J; bases not matched to a gene: 7. The CDR3 reads CASKLGQGIQPQHF. CDR3 bases: TGTGCCAGCAAGCTGGGACAGGGAATTCAGCCCCAGCATTTT.

The chain recombines TRBV6-5 with TRBJ1-5; D gene ambiguous. The V gene's germline CDR1 is MNHEY and CDR2 SVGAGI. This CDR3 has 14 residues. Trimming took 0 bases from V and 5 from J, leaving 8 bases between them. The CDR3 DNA reads TGTGCCAGCAGTTACTCAGGGAATTATCAGCCCCAGCATTTT. Translated, it gives CASSYSGNYQPQHF.

The chain is built from TRBV2 and TRBJ2-7; a possible D gene is TRBD2 (6 bases). Germline V gene sequence: CDR1 SNHLY, CDR2 FYNNEI. The V and J ends lost 1 base and 4 bases respectively, with 14 bases between them. The CDR3 runs to 15 residues. CDR3 DNA: TGTGCCAGCAGTGAAGGGCGGGGTCCAACTTACGAGCAGTACTTC. Amino acids: CASSEGRGPTYEQYF.

V usage is TRBV28 and J usage is TRBJ1-2, with a possible D match to TRBD1 (6 bases). The CDR3 contains 14 residues. Germline V CDR1 and CDR2: MDHEN, SYDVKM. V was pared by 6 bases and J by 3 bases, with 14 bases between. The CDR3 nucleotides read TGTGCCAGCAGCTTTACAGGGCCCGACTATGGCTACACCTTC. It encodes CASSFTGPDYGYTF.

The count of this clone is one. This chain connects TRBV18 to TRBJ1-1; 7 positions match TRBD1. Per the germline V gene, CDR1 is KGHSH and CDR2 is LQKENI. Trimming removed 6 bases from V and 8 bases from J; junction bases left unmatched: 18. CDR3 length: 16 amino acids. Here the CDR3 DNA reads TGTGCCAGCTCTCTCAATAACCAGGGGGGGCTTCAAGAAGCTTTCTTT. Translating gives CASSLNNQGGLQEAFF.

The CDR3 protein is CASSLVRGRGYTF. The CDR3 nucleotides read TGTGCCAGCAGCTTGGTAAGGGGACGTGGCTACACCTTC. The chain employs TRBV5-6 and TRBJ1-2; D may be TRBD1 (5 bases). The CDR3 has 13 residues. Per germline, CDR1 SGHDT and CDR2 YYEEEE. V dropped 0 bases and J dropped 7 bases, with 10 bases sitting between them.

The chain combines TRBV7-2 with TRBJ2-7, with D perhaps being TRBD1 or TRBD2 (7 bases each). The CDR3 consists of 16 residues. Trimming removed 2 bases from V and 2 bases from J, with 16 bases in between. Germline assignment: CDR1 SGHTA and CDR2 FQGNSA. CDR3 DNA sequence: TGTGCCAGCAGCTTAAGGGGGGGACAGCCCGCCTACGAGCAGTACTTC. Translating gives CASSLRGGQPAYEQYF. The full variable domain, completed using reference TRBV7-2 and TRBJ2-7, is GAGVSQSPSNKVTEKGKDVELRCDPISGHTALYWYRQSLGQGLEFLIYFQGNSAPDKSGLPSDRFSAERTGGSVSTLTIQRTQQEDSAVYLCASSLRGGQPAYEQYFGPGTRLTVT.

This chain links TRBV5-4 with TRBJ2-4; D call uncertain. With 3 bases removed from V and 2 bases from J, the gap between germline ends came to 9 bases. This CDR3 is built from 14 residues. The germline V gene has CDR1 SGHNT and CDR2 YYREEE (reference sequence). DNA of the CDR3: TGTGCCAGCAGCTCGACATGGACCAAAAACATTCAGTACTTC. The encoded protein is CASSSTWTKNIQYF.

This chain links TRBV6-4 with TRBJ2-1, with D possibly TRBD2 on 6 matching bases. CDR1 and CDR2 from the germline V gene are MRHNA and SNTAGT. V lost 5 bases and J 10 bases, leaving 21 bases between the germline ends. The CDR3 is 15 amino acids. The CDR3 DNA is TGTGCCAGCAGTCCACTAGCAGGTGGTAGGTACGAGCAGTTCTTC. It specifies CASSPLAGGRYEQFF.